This T cell receptor beta chain emerged from a study of regulatory T cells in long-lasting Graves disease. Study as a whole: To qualify as persistent, Graves' disease required over 5 years of antithyroid drugs with positive TSH receptor antibodies.

Study findings and constraints: TCR diversity was lower in persistent Graves' patients than in newly diagnosed ones. TRBV28, TRBJ1-2 and TRBJ2-5 emerged as the favored segments in persistent disease.

Building of the TCR beta libraries involved iRepertoire HTBI primers and Arm-PCR of CDR3 regions. Each CDR3 protein is one row after TCRdb ran MiXCR on the multiplex PCR reads. The repertoire includes roughly 500,000 distinct CDR3 sequences, around a fifth of them detected once, and under 15% sits in the top ten. V was pared by 3 bases and J by 0 bases, with 5 bases between. This CDR3 comprises 13 residues. The germline V gene has CDR1 SQVTM and CDR2 ANQGSEA. Noted time point: persistent/refractory GD, antithyroid drugs over 5 years with positive TRAb. From PBMCs, RNA was extracted and then used to make the TCR library. This clonotype was recorded at least ten times. The antigen is unknown.

The chain couples TRBV29-1 to TRBJ1-4, with D hard to call. The receptor was isolated from a female donor with Graves disease. This material consisted of peripheral blood mononuclear cells (PBMCs), taken when the disease was refractory, from a patient treated with antithyroid drugs. This CDR3 is CSVEFATNEKLFF. As DNA, the CDR3 is TGCAGCGTTGAGTTTGCAACTAATGAAAAACTGTTTTTT.